These 32 T cell receptor beta chains were sequenced from one sample in a study of a mutant IDH1 vaccine in newly diagnosed glioma. Described time point: week 23, last vaccination. A 20-mer mutant IDH1 peptide at 300 ug was injected subcutaneously with topical imiquimod. Assay: immunoSEQ multiplex PCR; the TCRdb copy retains only in-frame clones and omits some. There are approximately 60,000 clones in the sample; 85% occur only once, and about 4.1% lies in the top ten. No antigen has been identified for these receptors. Sample: PBMCs, taken from a glioma patient whose treatment included an IDH1 peptide vaccine. The origin of the receptors is a man aged 25-40 years with glioma.

This rearrangement joins TRBV11-3 to TRBJ2-1; 8 positions agree with TRBD1. Germline V CDR1 and CDR2: SGHNT, YENEEA. Trimming cost V 5 bases and J 0 bases; bases outside gene matches: 6. This CDR3 has 16 amino acids. The CDR3 protein is CASSPGDRFSYNEQFF. CDR3 coding DNA: TGTGCCAGCAGCCCAGGGGACAGGTTCTCCTACAATGAGCAGTTCTTC.

The genes are TRBV5-8 and TRBJ2-3; 13 bases are a match to TRBD2. Germline lookup yields CDR1 SGHTS and CDR2 YDEGEE. The ends lost 4 bases at V and 5 bases at J; junction bases unmatched: 7. The CDR3 is made up of 16 amino acids. The CDR3 loop is CASSKGLAGQVDTQYF. The CDR3 bases are TGTGCCAGCAGCAAGGGACTAGCGGGGCAAGTAGATACGCAGTATTTT.

The chain has TRBV27 and TRBJ1-5, with a possible D match to TRBD1 (5 bases). The CDR3 sequence is 16 residues long. Germline V gives CDR1 MNHEY, CDR2 SMNVEV (reference sequence). V was clipped by 0 bases and J by 2 bases, with 11 bases between them. Here the CDR3 reads CASSLSGPKGNQPQHF. CDR3 bases: TGTGCCAGCAGTTTATCGGGACCTAAAGGCAATCAGCCCCAGCATTTT.

The chain recombines TRBV4-2 with TRBJ1-1, with no clear D. The CDR3 runs to 14 residues. V shed 7 bases and J shed 7 bases, with 19 bases lying between them. CDR1 and CDR2 (germline): LGHNA, YNFKEQ. Here the CDR3 reads CASTDYTARLEAFF. The CDR3 DNA is TGTGCCAGCACCGATTATACCGCTCGACTTGAAGCTTTCTTT.

V is TRBV27 and J is TRBJ1-3; tentative D call: TRBD1 (6 bases). The germline V and J ends were trimmed by 4 bases and 0 bases, with 10 bases remaining between them. The CDR3 contains 15 residues. CDR1 is MNHEY, CDR2 SMNVEV, per germline (reference sequence). In nucleotides, the CDR3 is TGTGCCAGCAGTTCTGGACAGTACTCTGGAAACACCATATATTTT. It is translated as CASSSGQYSGNTIYF.

The chain has TRBV29-1 and TRBJ2-6; maybe TRBD1 (6 bases). Germline loops: CDR1 SQVTM, CDR2 ANQGSEA. V lost 5 bases to trimming and J lost 0 bases, with 14 bases between them. CDR3 size: 16 residues. CDR3 amino acids: CSVWTDPRSGANVLTF. In DNA, the CDR3 is TGCAGCGTTTGGACAGACCCACGCTCTGGGGCCAACGTCCTGACTTTC. Variable domain in full (rest from reference TRBV29-1 and TRBJ2-6): SAVISQKPSRDICQRGTSLTIQCQVDSQVTMMFWYRQQPGQSLTLIATANQGSEATYESGFVIDKFPISRPNLTFSTLTVSNMSPEDSSIYLCSVWTDPRSGANVLTFGAGSRLTVL.

Here the CDR3 reads CASSITLAYEQYF. The CDR3 DNA reads TGTGCCAGTAGTATTACCCTGGCCTACGAGCAGTACTTC. The rearrangement uses TRBV19 and TRBJ2-7; D is uncertain. Germline V gene lookup returns CDR1 LNHDA and CDR2 SQIVND (reference sequence). The CDR3 length is 13 residues. V was clipped by 3 bases and J by 2 bases, with 8 bases between them.

With regard to this clone: At one of its ends the junction is not consistent with the germline gene, which may arise from a read error. The genes are TRBV5-8 and TRBJ1-6, with 7 bases that match TRBD1. The CDR3 is made up of 15 amino acids. From germline, CDR1 is SGHTS and CDR2 YDEGEE. The CDR3 reads CASSSWDSLNPPLHF. For the CDR3, the DNA is TGTGCCAGCAGCTCATGGGACAGTCTTAATCCACCCCTCCACTTT.

V is TRBV6-6 and J is TRBJ1-4; 7 bases are a match to TRBD1. The length of the CDR3 is 14 residues. CDR1 is MNHNY and CDR2 is SVGAGI in the germline V gene (reference sequence). V trimming: 6 bases; J trimming: 6 bases; junction bases outside the gene matches: 7. The CDR3 sequence is CASRESGGHEKLFF. DNA of the CDR3: TGTGCCAGCAGGGAATCAGGGGGACATGAAAAACTGTTTTTT.

The chain joins TRBV4-1 to TRBJ2-7, with 10 bases aligning to TRBD1. After removal of 3 bases from V and 5 bases from J, the junction contained 7 bases not matched to a gene. Germline loops: CDR1 MGHRA, CDR2 YSYEKL. This CDR3 contains 15 residues. The CDR3 DNA reads as TGCGCCAGCAGCCACCCGACAGGGGGCACACACGAGCAGTACTTC. It translates to CASSHPTGGTHEQYF.

The chain is built from TRBV6-1 and TRBJ1-2; D not certain. V lost 2 bases and J 7 bases, leaving 8 bases between the germline ends. CDR1 and CDR2 from the germline V gene are MNHNS and SASEGT. The CDR3 sequence is 12 residues long. CDR3 DNA: TGTGCCAGCAGTGAAAGGGCCGGTGGCTACACCTTC. Protein product: CASSERAGGYTF.

The chain carries TRBV6-4 and TRBJ1-4, with D unclear. Germline-derived CDR1 and CDR2 are MRHNA and SNTAGT. The germline V and J ends were trimmed by 8 bases and 0 bases, with 7 bases remaining between them. The CDR3 is 13 residues long. CDR3 loop: CASSRTTNEKLFF. In nucleotides, the CDR3 is TGTGCCAGCTCTCGCACAACTAATGAAAAACTGTTTTTT.

The rearrangement links TRBV5-5 to TRBJ1-5; no clear D gene. CDR3 length: 15 amino acids. Trimming shortened V by 0 bases and J by 0 bases, and 7 bases separated the two germline ends. CDR1 and CDR2 from the germline V gene are SGHKS and YYEKEE (reference sequence). Here the CDR3 reads CASSLDIISNQPQHF. CDR3 coding DNA: TGTGCCAGCAGCTTGGACATCATTAGCAATCAGCCCCAGCATTTT.

The rearrangement joins TRBV5-1 to TRBJ1-1; TRBD1 matches 7 bases. The V gene's germline CDR1 is SGHRS and CDR2 YFSETQ. The ends lost 4 bases at V and 0 bases at J; junction bases unmatched: 9. CDR3 length: 16 residues. Written as DNA, the CDR3 is TGCGCCAGCAGCCAAGGACAGGTGGTGATGAACACTGAAGCTTTCTTT. Translating it yields CASSQGQVVMNTEAFF.

The CDR3 spells CASSEAIRSGELFF. The CDR3 DNA reads TGTGCCAGCAGTGAAGCGATTCGGTCAGGGGAGCTGTTTTTT. The chain couples TRBV6-1 to TRBJ2-2; D not certain. The V end was cut by 0 bases, the J end by 8 bases, with 10 bases between. The CDR3 is 14 amino acids. From germline, CDR1 is MNHNS and CDR2 SASEGT.

The chain uses TRBV2 and TRBJ1-1; 8 positions match TRBD1. The CDR3 runs to 15 residues. The V and J ends lost 5 bases and 1 base, in that order; junction bases with no gene match: 6. CDR1 is SNHLY, CDR2 FYNNEI, per germline. CDR3 bases: TGTGCCAGCAGTCCCCGGACAGGGTCGAACACTGAAGCTTTCTTT. Its protein product is CASSPRTGSNTEAFF.

V usage is TRBV30 and J usage is TRBJ1-5; TRBD1 is a possible D gene (5 bases). This CDR3 spans 13 amino acids. V dropped 5 bases and J dropped 0 bases, with 8 bases sitting between them. From germline, CDR1 is GTSNPN and CDR2 SVGIG (reference sequence). The CDR3 region has the DNA TGTGCCTGGGGGGGGGATAGCAATCAGCCCCAGCATTTT. This sequence encodes CAWGGDSNQPQHF.

The V call is TRBV6-5, the J call TRBJ1-1, with a weak D call TRBD1 (6 bases). From germline, CDR1 is MNHEY and CDR2 SVGAGI. This CDR3 comprises 13 residues. Trimming pared 1 base from V and 6 bases from J, leaving 9 bases between. CDR3 nucleotide sequence: TGTGCCAGCAGTTACTTGGGGGCCCCTGAAGCTTTCTTT. Translating it yields CASSYLGAPEAFF.

This clone was seen only once. V gene TRBV6-4 combines with J gene TRBJ1-1, with D possibly TRBD1 on 6 matching bases. This CDR3 is 14 amino acids long. Germline V gene lookup returns CDR1 MRHNA and CDR2 SNTAGT. V gave up 6 bases and J gave up 3 bases, with 14 bases separating them. The CDR3 loop is CASRNREIDTEAFF. The DNA of the CDR3 is TGTGCCAGCAGGAACAGGGAAATCGACACTGAAGCTTTCTTT.

This clone showed up just once. Distinct nucleotide sequences in the sample also encode this CDR3. The V and J genes are TRBV2 and TRBJ2-7, with a weak D call TRBD2 (7 bases). Trimming removed 8 bases at V and 5 bases at J, with 13 bases between. Germline CDR1 is SNHLY and CDR2 is FYNNEI. The CDR3 totals 12 residues. The CDR3 DNA is TGTGCCAGCCGGGGGGCGGGGGACGAGCAGTACTTC. Protein sequence: CASRGAGDEQYF.

The chain is built from TRBV4-2 and TRBJ2-1; TRBD2 aligns across 11 bases. Germline lookup yields CDR1 LGHNA and CDR2 YNFKEQ. The CDR3 is made up of 15 amino acids. V trimming: 1 base; J trimming: 8 bases; junction bases outside the gene matches: 4. The DNA for the CDR3 is TGTGCCAGCAGCCAAGTGGCTAGCGGGGGGTATGAGCAGTTCTTC. It is translated as CASSQVASGGYEQFF.

This chain links TRBV19 with TRBJ1-3; 7 bases are shared with TRBD1. Germline V gene data show CDR1 as LNHDA and CDR2 as SQIVND (reference sequence). The V segment lost 10 bases and the J segment 5 bases; nucleotides outside the gene matches: 8. The length of the CDR3 is 13 residues. This chain's CDR3 is CATRDSMRNTIYF. The CDR3 coding sequence is TGTGCCACCAGGGACAGTATGAGAAACACCATATATTTT.

V and J are TRBV5-4 and TRBJ1-4; 7 bases match TRBD1. V lost 0 bases and J lost 7; bases outside the gene matches: 9. CDR3 length: 16 residues. Germline loops: CDR1 SGHNT, CDR2 YYREEE (reference sequence). The CDR3, as DNA: TGTGCCAGCAGCTTGGCCGGATACAGGGGTGGTGAAAAACTGTTTTTT. Protein product: CASSLAGYRGGEKLFF.

The chain couples TRBV4-1 to TRBJ1-2; D gene unclear. The V end lost 0 bases, the J end lost 5 bases, and 16 bases lay between the germline ends. CDR1 and CDR2 (germline): MGHRA, YSYEKL. The length of the CDR3 is 16 residues. The CDR3 loop is CASSQENTILIYGYTF. CDR3 DNA sequence: TGCGCCAGCAGCCAAGAAAACACCATTCTTATATATGGCTACACCTTC.

This chain links TRBV5-4 with TRBJ1-4; D is unresolved. This CDR3 spans 14 amino acids. V dropped 0 bases and J dropped 8 bases, with 11 bases sitting between them. Germline assignment: CDR1 SGHNT and CDR2 YYREEE (reference sequence). The CDR3 DNA is TGTGCCAGCAGCTTGGGGCCCCAAGGGGAAAAACTGTTTTTT. Protein product: CASSLGPQGEKLFF.

In nucleotides, the CDR3 is TGCGCCAGCAGCCTCGGCCCGGGGAGCACAGATACGCAGTATTTT. It translates to CASSLGPGSTDTQYF. This chain joins TRBV5-1 and TRBJ2-3; a weak D match, TRBD2 (5 bases). Trimming removed 4 bases from V and 0 bases from J, with 12 bases in between. The CDR3 consists of 15 residues. Germline assignment: CDR1 SGHRS and CDR2 YFSETQ. Filled out from reference TRBV5-1 and TRBJ2-3, the complete variable domain reads KAGVTQTPRYLIKTRGQQVTLSCSPISGHRSVSWYQQTPGQGLQFLFEYFSETQRNKGNFPGRFSGRQFSNSRSEMNVSTLELGDSALYLCASSLGPGSTDTQYFGPGTRLTVL.

V and J are TRBV27 and TRBJ1-5, with TRBD1 matching over 9 bases. V gave up 1 base and J gave up 6 bases; unmatched junction bases: 1. CDR1 and CDR2 from the germline V gene are MNHEY and SMNVEV (reference sequence). The CDR3 consists of 14 residues. The CDR3 DNA reads as TGTGCCAGCAGTTTATTGGACAGGGGTCAGCCCCAGCATTTT. It yields the protein CASSLLDRGQPQHF.

In nucleotides, the CDR3 is TGCGCCAGCCAACCGATACCATTCCGGACACGACCGCATTATAGCAATCAGCCCCAGCATTTT. Its translation is CASQPIPFRTRPHYSNQPQHF. This chain uses TRBV10-1 with TRBJ1-5; the D gene is possibly TRBD1 (5 bases). Between the trimmed V and J ends, which lost 8 bases and 0 bases, there was a span of 32 bases. CDR3 size: 21 residues. Germline values: CDR1 WNHNN, CDR2 SYGVQD (reference sequence).

The chain has TRBV6-1 and TRBJ2-2, with D maybe TRBD1 (6 bases). The CDR3 covers 17 residues. Trimming removed 4 bases at V and 4 bases at J, with 19 bases between. From germline, CDR1 is MNHNS and CDR2 SASEGT. The CDR3 loop reads CASSGYKAGQFTGELFF. CDR3 DNA sequence: TGTGCCAGCAGTGGATATAAAGCCGGACAGTTCACCGGGGAGCTGTTTTTT.

This clone was observed once. V is TRBV7-8 and J is TRBJ1-6; 7 nucleotides align to TRBD1. CDR1 and CDR2 (germline): SGHVS, FQNEAQ. With V trimmed by 4 bases and J by 6 bases, 3 bases remained unmatched. CDR3 length equals 14 residues. CDR3 in amino acids: CASSSTGSNSPLHF. CDR3 bases: TGTGCCAGCAGCTCGACAGGGAGTAATTCACCCCTCCACTTT.

This clone occurred once. This rearrangement joins TRBV27 to TRBJ1-5; D uncertain. Germline CDR1 reads MNHEY; CDR2 reads SMNVEV (reference sequence). CDR3 length: 16 amino acids. The V gene lost 5 bases and the J gene lost 0 bases, with 14 bases spanning the gap. The CDR3 sequence is CASSDATGLSNQPQHF. CDR3 bases: TGTGCCAGCAGTGATGCGACGGGTCTTAGCAATCAGCCCCAGCATTTT.

V is TRBV19 and J is TRBJ1-2; D not resolved. The V gene lost 3 bases and the J gene lost 4 bases, with 18 bases spanning the gap. The CDR3 is made up of 16 amino acids. Germline V gene data show CDR1 as LNHDA and CDR2 as SQIVND (reference sequence). The DNA of the CDR3 is TGTGCCAGTAGTATTAGTGGCCAGGCATCCGCCTATGGCTACACCTTC. This sequence encodes CASSISGQASAYGYTF. Using reference TRBV19 and TRBJ1-2 for the parts outside the CDR3, the full variable domain is DGGITQSPKYLFRKEGQNVTLSCEQNLNHDAMYWYRQDPGQGLRLIYYSQIVNDFQKGDIAEGYSVSREKKESFPLTVTSAQKNPTAFYLCASSISGQASAYGYTFGSGTRLTVV.